Below, one TCR beta chain is given with its context. This entry comes from a study of molecular identifiers for immune sequencing clone quantification. Each CDR3 protein gets one entry after TCRdb re-called the PCR reads with MiXCR. Counted here are about 53,000 distinct CDR3 sequences, just over 35% occurring once; the ten biggest clones make up around 4%. CDR3 length: 15 residues. Trimming removed 9 bases from V and 3 bases from J; junction bases left unmatched: 11. This receptor was identified in a human donor in good health. Some libraries in this study had Jurkat cell RNA spiked in. This chain connects TRBV12-3 or TRBV12-4 to TRBJ2-7, with 10 bases fitting TRBD2. Sequenced input: naive CD8+ T cells from blood, with Jurkat cell RNA spiked in. Subset of the sample: FACS-sorted CD8+CD4-CCR7+CD45RA+ naive T cells. The CDR3 bases are TGTGCCAGGAGCTCAGGGATAGCGGGAGGCTACGAGCAGTACTTC. Translating gives CARSSGIAGGYEQYF.